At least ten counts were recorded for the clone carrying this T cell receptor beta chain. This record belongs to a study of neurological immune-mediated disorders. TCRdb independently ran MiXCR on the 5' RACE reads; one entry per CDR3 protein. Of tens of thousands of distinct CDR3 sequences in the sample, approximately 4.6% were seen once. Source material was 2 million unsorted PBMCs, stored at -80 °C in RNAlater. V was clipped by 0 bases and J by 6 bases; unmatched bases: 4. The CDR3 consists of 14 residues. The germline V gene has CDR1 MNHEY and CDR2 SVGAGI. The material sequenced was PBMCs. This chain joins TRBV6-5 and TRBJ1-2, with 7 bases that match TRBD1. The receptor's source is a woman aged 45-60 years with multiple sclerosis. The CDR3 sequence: CASSYSIGTDGYTF. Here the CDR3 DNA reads TGTGCCAGCAGTTACTCGATCGGGACAGATGGCTACACCTTC.